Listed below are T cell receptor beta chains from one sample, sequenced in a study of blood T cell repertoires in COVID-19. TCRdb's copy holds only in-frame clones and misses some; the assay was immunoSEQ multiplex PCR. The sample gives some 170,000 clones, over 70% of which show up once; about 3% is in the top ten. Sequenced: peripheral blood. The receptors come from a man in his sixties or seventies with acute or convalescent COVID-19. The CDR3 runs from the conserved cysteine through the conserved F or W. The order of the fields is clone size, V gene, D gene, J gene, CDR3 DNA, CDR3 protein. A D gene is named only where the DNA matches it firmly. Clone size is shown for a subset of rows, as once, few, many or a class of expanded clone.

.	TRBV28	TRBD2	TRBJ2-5	TGTGCCAGCAGTTTTTCAGCGGGGGGTCGGGAGACCCAGTACTTC	CASSFSAGGRETQYF
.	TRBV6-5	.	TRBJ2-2	TGTGCCGGAAGGACGGGAACCGGGGAGCTGTTTTTT	CAGRTGTGELFF
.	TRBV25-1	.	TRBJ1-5	TGTGCCGGCAGTAGGAGGACAGCTTATAGCAATCAGCCCCAGCATTTT	CAGSRRTAYSNQPQHF
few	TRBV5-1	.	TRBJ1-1	TGCGCCAGCAGCTTGAGTGGCTGGGGCAAACTGAACACTGAAGCTTTCTTT	CASSLSGWGKLNTEAFF
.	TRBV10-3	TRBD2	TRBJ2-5	TGTGCCATCAGTGGAGGGAGGGAAGAGACCCAGTACTTC	CAISGGREETQYF
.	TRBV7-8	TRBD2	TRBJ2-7	TGTGCCAGCAGCTTAGGACTAGCGGGCCCTCTCTACGAGCAGTACTTC	CASSLGLAGPLYEQYF
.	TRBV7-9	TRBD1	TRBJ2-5	TGTGCCAGCAGCTTAGTGACCGGGACAGGGCTAGAGACCCAGTACTTC	CASSLVTGTGLETQYF
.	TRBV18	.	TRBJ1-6	TGTGCCAGCTCACCGGAGGTCTCCTATAATTCACCCCTCCACTTT	CASSPEVSYNSPLHF
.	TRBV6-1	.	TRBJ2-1	TGTGCCAGCAGTGAAGAATACCTAGCTGTGGGAGGCCCTTACAATGAGCAGTTCTTC	CASSEEYLAVGGPYNEQFF
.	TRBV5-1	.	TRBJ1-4	TGCGCCAGCAGCTTGACGGGGAGCGCTAATGAAAAACTGTTTTTT	CASSLTGSANEKLFF
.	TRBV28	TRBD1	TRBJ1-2	TGTGCCAGCAGAAAACCGGGACAGGAGTATGGCTACACCTTC	CASRKPGQEYGYTF
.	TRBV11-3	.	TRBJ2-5	TGTGCCAGCAGCTTAGGGGGCAGCCAAGAGACCCAGTACTTC	CASSLGGSQETQYF
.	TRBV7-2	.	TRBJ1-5	TGTGCCAGCAGCATTTTCGGAGGGAATAGCAATCAGCCCCAGCATTTT	CASSIFGGNSNQPQHF
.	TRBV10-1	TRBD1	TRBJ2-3	TGCGCCAGCAGCAGGGGGCCCGGGGATACGCAGTATTTT	CASSRGPGDTQYF
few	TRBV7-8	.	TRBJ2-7	TGTGCCAGCAGCTTAGTACAGGGCCTCCGGGGCGAGCAGTACTTC	CASSLVQGLRGEQYF
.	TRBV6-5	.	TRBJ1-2	TGTGCCAGCAGCTATACGCAACGGTCTGGTGGCTACACCTTC	CASSYTQRSGGYTF
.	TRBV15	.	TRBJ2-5	TGTGCCACCAGCACTGGGGCGACCGAGACCCAGTACTTC	CATSTGATETQYF
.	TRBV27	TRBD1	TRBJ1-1	TGTGCCAGCAGTTTACGGGACAGGGGGCGACGGACTGAAGCTTTCTTT	CASSLRDRGRRTEAFF
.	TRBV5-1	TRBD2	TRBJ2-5	TGCGCCAGCAGCCGAAAAGCGGGGGCCTACGAGGAGACCCAGTACTTC	CASSRKAGAYEETQYF
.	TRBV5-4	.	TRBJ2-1	TGTGCCAGCAGACCCCGAGAGCCTCTAGGGGATGAGCAGTTCTTC	CASRPREPLGDEQFF
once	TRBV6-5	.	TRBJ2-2	TGTGCCAGCAGCCTTCGACAGGTCGGCACCGGGGAGCTGTTTTTT	CASSLRQVGTGELFF
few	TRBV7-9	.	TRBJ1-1	TGTGCCAGCAGCCCCCAGGGGAAGACTGAAGCTTTCTTT	CASSPQGKTEAFF
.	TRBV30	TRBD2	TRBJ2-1	TGTGCCTGGAGGCTAGCGGGACCCTACAATGAGCAGTTCTTC	CAWRLAGPYNEQFF
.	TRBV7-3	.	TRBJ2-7	TGTGCCAGCAGTAAATCCGGGATCCCCTCTGACTACGAGCAGTACTTC	CASSKSGIPSDYEQYF
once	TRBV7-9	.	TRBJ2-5	TGTGCCAGCAGCCTGCAGGAGACCCAGTACTTC	CASSLQETQYF
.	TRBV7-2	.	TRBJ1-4	TGTGCCAGCAGCCGTCAACAGGGAACTAATGAAAAACTGTTTTTT	CASSRQQGTNEKLFF
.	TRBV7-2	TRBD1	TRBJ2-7	TGTGCCAGCAGCCAAGGGACAGGGGTAGGATACGAGCAGTACTTC	CASSQGTGVGYEQYF
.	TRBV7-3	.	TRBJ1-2	TGTGCCAGCAGCAGCGAGACTGGCGGGTTAAGCTATGGCTACACCTTC	CASSSETGGLSYGYTF
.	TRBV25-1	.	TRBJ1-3	TGTGCCAGCCGAGAGCATGACTCTGGAAACACCATATATTTT	CASREHDSGNTIYF
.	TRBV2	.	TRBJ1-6	TGTGCCAGCCCCGCCGGGGAAGGCTCACCCCTCCACTTT	CASPAGEGSPLHF
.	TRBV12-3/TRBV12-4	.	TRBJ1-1	TGTGCCAGCAGTTCCCAGGGGACTGAAGCTTTCTTT	CASSSQGTEAFF
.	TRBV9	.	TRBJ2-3	TGTGCCAGCAGCGTAGTACCCCTGGAGGACACAGATACGCAGTATTTT	CASSVVPLEDTDTQYF
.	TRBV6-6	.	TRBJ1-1	TGTGCCAGCAGATTCTACAGGGAGGGCACTGAAGCTTTCTTT	CASRFYREGTEAFF
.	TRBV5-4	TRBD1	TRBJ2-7	TGTGCCAGCAGCCTAGGGGGACAGGACTACGAGCAGTACTTC	CASSLGGQDYEQYF
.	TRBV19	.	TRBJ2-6	TGTGCCAGTAGCAACTCTGGGGCCAACGTCCTGACTTTC	CASSNSGANVLTF
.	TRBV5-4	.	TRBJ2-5	TGTGCCAGCAGCTCGGCGGGGGCTACTTCTGAGACCCAGTACTTC	CASSSAGATSETQYF
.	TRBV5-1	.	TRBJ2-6	TGCGCCAGCAGCTGGACCCCAGGGGAAGGGCGTCCTGGGGCCAACGTCCTGACTTTC	CASSWTPGEGRPGANVLTF
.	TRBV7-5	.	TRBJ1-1	TGTGTCAGAAGCACGCCCCAGGGTACCTGCACTGAAGCTTTCTTT	CVRSTPQGTCTEAFF
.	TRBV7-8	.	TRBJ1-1	TGTGCCAGCGGGAGGGTTCGAACTGAAGCTTTCTTT	CASGRVRTEAFF
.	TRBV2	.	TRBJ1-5	TGTGCCAGCAGTGATCGACAGAATAGCAATCAGCCCCAGCATTTT	CASSDRQNSNQPQHF
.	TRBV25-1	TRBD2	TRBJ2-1	TGTGCCAGCAAAAAAAACATAGCGGGGGCAAAGGATGAGCAGTTCTTC	CASKKNIAGAKDEQFF
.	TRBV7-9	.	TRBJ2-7	TGTGCCAGCAGCTTAGTGGAGGGTTTGGGGGAGCAGTACTTC	CASSLVEGLGEQYF
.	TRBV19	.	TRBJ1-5	TGTGCCAGTAGTATACCGGGGGGCGGGAATCAGCCCCAGCATTTT	CASSIPGGGNQPQHF
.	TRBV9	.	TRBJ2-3	TGTGCCAGCAGCGTAAACGACTACCACACAGATACGCAGTATTTT	CASSVNDYHTDTQYF